A single sample is the source of the 16 T cell receptor beta chains below, sequenced in a study of T cell responses to AZD1222 COVID-19 vaccine. Produced via immunoSEQ multiplex PCR; TCRdb's table is partial and in-frame only. The sample carries 100,000 to 150,000 clones, around 87% recorded once. This material consisted of peripheral blood, taken on day 0 of AZD1222 vaccination. All receptors come from an adult in good health.

For this clone: Sequence at one end of the junction differs from germline and may be a read error. The chain employs TRBV7-7 and TRBJ2-5, with 7 nucleotides matching TRBD1. Germline V lookup: CDR1 SSHAT, CDR2 FNYEAQ (reference sequence). The CDR3 spans 16 residues. The chain's CDR3 is CASSPQQGLNQETQYF. CDR3 nucleotides: TGTGCTAGCAGCCCCCAACAGGGGTTGAACCAAGAGACCCAGTACTTC.

This clone has a handful of counts. The rearrangement uses TRBV10-3 and TRBJ2-3; TRBD1 might be the D (6 bases). The V gene's germline CDR1 is ENHRY and CDR2 SYGVKD. This CDR3 contains 16 residues. Trimming removed 4 bases at V and 0 bases at J, with 14 bases between. The CDR3 protein is CAISGTQGQSTDTQYF. DNA of the CDR3: TGTGCCATCAGTGGTACTCAGGGGCAAAGCACAGATACGCAGTATTTT.

The chain employs TRBV7-9 and TRBJ1-4; a possible D gene is TRBD1 (5 bases). CDR1 is SEHNR, CDR2 FQNEAQ, per germline (reference sequence). The V and J ends lost 6 bases and 0 bases respectively, with 11 bases between them. The CDR3 totals 15 residues. In nucleotides, the CDR3 is TGTGCCAGCAGGCTAGGGACCTCAACTAATGAAAAACTGTTTTTT. Protein product: CASRLGTSTNEKLFF.

The chain employs TRBV10-3 and TRBJ1-3, with unresolved D. This CDR3 contains 16 residues. V was pared by 6 bases and J by 4 bases, with 19 bases between. Germline loops: CDR1 ENHRY, CDR2 SYGVKD. CDR3 residues: CAIRVTRRRGGNTIYF. For the CDR3, the DNA is TGTGCCATCAGAGTAACCCGCCGACGCGGGGGAAACACCATATATTTT.

This clone has just one count. This chain connects TRBV19 to TRBJ1-2; D gene uncertain. CDR3 length: 16 residues. Trimming removed 5 bases from V and 0 bases from J, with 16 bases in between. The germline V gene has CDR1 LNHDA and CDR2 SQIVND (reference sequence). In nucleotides, the CDR3 is TGTGCCAGTAGTCCCCAGTGGCACCTCTCTAACTATGGCTACACCTTC. It specifies CASSPQWHLSNYGYTF.

The V call is TRBV18, the J call TRBJ2-3, with D perhaps being TRBD1 or TRBD2 (5 bases each). Trimming took off 2 bases at V and 4 bases at J, with 7 bases between the two ends. This CDR3 is built from 13 residues. Per the germline V gene, CDR1 is KGHSH and CDR2 is LQKENI. CDR3 loop: CASSPEGPDTQYF. DNA of the CDR3: TGTGCCAGCTCACCAGAGGGGCCAGATACGCAGTATTTT.

This chain connects TRBV2 to TRBJ1-4; D possibly corresponds to TRBD1 (6 bases). From germline, CDR1 is SNHLY and CDR2 FYNNEI. The CDR3 totals 15 residues. The V end lost 5 bases, the J end lost 3 bases, and 13 bases lay between the germline ends. CDR3 residues: CASSRTGSPNEKLFF. The DNA for the CDR3 is TGTGCCAGCAGTCGTACAGGGAGCCCTAATGAAAAACTGTTTTTT.

V is TRBV6-5 and J is TRBJ2-6; D is uncertain. CDR3 length: 15 amino acids. Germline assignment: CDR1 MNHEY and CDR2 SVGAGI. V was cut by 1 base and J by 0 bases, with 4 bases left in between. CDR3 protein: CASSYFTSGANVLTF. In DNA form, the CDR3 reads TGTGCCAGCAGTTACTTTACCTCTGGGGCCAACGTCCTGACTTTC.

CDR3 DNA: TGTGCCAGCAGTCCGGGCCTTCCCTACGAGCAGTACTTC. Its protein is CASSPGLPYEQYF. The J gene is TRBJ2-7, the V gene TRBV6-6; D remains unclear. The V end lost 5 bases, the J end lost 2 bases, and 10 bases lay between the germline ends. The length of the CDR3 is 13 residues. Germline loops: CDR1 MNHNY, CDR2 SVGAGI (reference sequence).

The chain uses TRBV9 and TRBJ2-7; D gene ambiguous. Trimming took 0 bases from V and 2 from J, leaving 9 bases between them. CDR3 length: 14 residues. The germline V gene encodes CDR1 SGDLS and CDR2 YYNGEE. CDR3 loop: CASSVGGGAYEQYF. CDR3 bases: TGTGCCAGCAGCGTAGGGGGTGGGGCCTACGAGCAGTACTTC.

The chain uses TRBV5-4 and TRBJ2-4, with D maybe TRBD2 (5 bases). The V end was cut by 0 bases, the J end by 8 bases, with 9 bases between. The germline V gene has CDR1 SGHNT and CDR2 YYREEE (reference sequence). This CDR3 contains 13 residues. CDR3 nucleotide sequence: TGTGCCAGCAGCTTGGACGGACTTCACATTCAGTACTTC. This translates into CASSLDGLHIQYF.

In the case of this clone: At one end the junction does not follow the germline gene, possibly because of a read error. V and J are TRBV27 and TRBJ2-7; D ambiguous. This CDR3 contains 13 residues. CDR1 and CDR2 (germline): MNHEY, SMNVEV (reference sequence). CDR3 sequence: CASRKSYSHPGRF. The CDR3 DNA reads TGTGCCAGCAGGAAATCCTACTCCCATCCAGGACGCTTC.

As to this clone: Sequence at one end of the junction differs from germline and may be a read error. V is TRBV7-7 and J is TRBJ2-3, with TRBD2 matching 10 bases. The CDR3 is made up of 16 amino acids. Per the germline V gene, CDR1 is SSHAT and CDR2 is FNYEAQ (reference sequence). The CDR3 here is CASSPLYPSGSDTQYF. The CDR3 DNA reads as TGTGCTAGCAGCCCGTTATACCCTAGCGGGAGTGATACGCAGTATTTT. The entire variable domain, with the rest obtained from reference TRBV7-7 and TRBJ2-3, is as follows: GAGVSQSPRYKVTKRGQDVTLRCDPISSHATLYWYQQALGQGPEFLTYFNYEAQPDKSGLPSDRFSAERPEGSISTLTIQRTEQRDSAMYRCASSPLYPSGSDTQYFGPGTRLTVL.

V and J are TRBV7-8 and TRBJ1-2, with 11 bases identical to TRBD1. Germline trimming cut 5 bases from V and 8 bases from J; bases unmatched to any gene: 4. The CDR3 is 13 residues long. Germline-derived CDR1 and CDR2 are SGHVS and FQNEAQ. This chain's CDR3 is CASSGQGAGGYTF. For the CDR3, the DNA is TGTGCCAGCAGCGGACAGGGGGCAGGCGGCTACACCTTC.

The rearrangement links TRBV19 to TRBJ1-5; a possible D gene is TRBD1 (5 bases). The CDR3 covers 14 residues. Trimming removed 6 bases from V and 6 bases from J, with 15 bases in between. From germline, CDR1 is LNHDA and CDR2 SQIVND (reference sequence). CDR3 in DNA: TGTGCCAGTAGCCCAGTCGGGGGAGGTCAGCCCCAGCATTTT. Encoded protein: CASSPVGGGQPQHF.

This clone has at least ten counts. The chain links TRBV28 to TRBJ1-2, with 8 bases lining up with TRBD1. The CDR3 sequence is 15 residues long. V dropped 2 bases and J dropped 3; count of bases not matched to a gene: 5. Germline-derived CDR1 and CDR2 are MDHEN and SYDVKM. CDR3 in DNA: TGTGCCAGCAGTTTAATGGGACAGGCGTACTATGGCTACACCTTC. Encoded protein: CASSLMGQAYYGYTF.